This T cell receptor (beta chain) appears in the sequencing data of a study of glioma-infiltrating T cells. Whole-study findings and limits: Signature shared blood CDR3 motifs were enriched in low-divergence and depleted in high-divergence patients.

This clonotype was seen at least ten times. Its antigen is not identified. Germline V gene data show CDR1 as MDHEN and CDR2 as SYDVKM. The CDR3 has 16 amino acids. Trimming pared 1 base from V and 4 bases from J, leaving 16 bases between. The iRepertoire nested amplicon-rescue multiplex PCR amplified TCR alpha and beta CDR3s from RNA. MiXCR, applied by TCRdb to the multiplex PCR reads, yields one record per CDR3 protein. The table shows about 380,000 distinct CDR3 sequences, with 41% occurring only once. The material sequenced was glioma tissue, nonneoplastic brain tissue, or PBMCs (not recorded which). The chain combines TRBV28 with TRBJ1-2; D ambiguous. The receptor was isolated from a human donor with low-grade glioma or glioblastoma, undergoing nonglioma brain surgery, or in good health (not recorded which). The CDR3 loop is CASSLLQKLSGYGYTF. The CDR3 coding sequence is TGTGCCAGCAGTTTATTGCAGAAATTGTCCGGCTATGGCTACACCTTC.